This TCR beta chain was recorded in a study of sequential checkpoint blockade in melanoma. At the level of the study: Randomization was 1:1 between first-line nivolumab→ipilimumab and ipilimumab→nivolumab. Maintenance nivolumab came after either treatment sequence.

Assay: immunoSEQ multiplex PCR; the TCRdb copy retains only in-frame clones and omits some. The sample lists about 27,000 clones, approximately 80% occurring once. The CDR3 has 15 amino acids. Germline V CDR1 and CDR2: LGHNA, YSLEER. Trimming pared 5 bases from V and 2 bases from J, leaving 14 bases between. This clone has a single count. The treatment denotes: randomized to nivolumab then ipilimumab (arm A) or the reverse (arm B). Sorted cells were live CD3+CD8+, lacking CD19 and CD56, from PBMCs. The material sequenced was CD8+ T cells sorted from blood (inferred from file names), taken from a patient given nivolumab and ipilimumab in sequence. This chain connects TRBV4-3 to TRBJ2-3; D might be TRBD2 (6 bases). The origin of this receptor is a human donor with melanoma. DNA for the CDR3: TGCGCCAGCAGCTTCCGACTAGAACACACAGATACGCAGTATTTT. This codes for CASSFRLEHTDTQYF.